The following is a T cell receptor beta chain sequence with its context. Its matching antigen is unknown. This record comes from a study of CD8+ T cells in alopecia areata. Findings of the study overall: Tofacitinib significantly decreased scalp clonality and expanded CD8+ clones among top 100. Scalp sequencing also captures normal skin's resident alphabeta T cells. Relative to normal scalp, lesional scalp, especially alopecia totalis/universalis, showed higher clonality. Researchers reported that TCR sharing among patients proved less clear than in mice, possibly HLA-linked.

TCR sequencing used cDNA made by reverse transcription of extracted RNA. TCRdb keeps only in-frame clones here, not all; method: immunoSEQ multiplex PCR. The sample has 250,000 to 350,000 clones, 60% seen once; the top ten hold 0.93%. This sample's treatment: oral pan-JAK inhibitor, 5-10 mg twice daily. V dropped 5 bases and J dropped 6 bases, with 17 bases sitting between them. CDR3 length equals 14 residues. CDR1 SNHLY and CDR2 FYNNEI come from the germline V gene. V is TRBV2 and J is TRBJ2-7; D possibly corresponds to TRBD1 (5 bases). The TCR comes from a human donor with alopecia areata. Sequenced material: CD4+ T cells sorted from blood, taken between weeks 51 and 54, from a patient treated with tofacitinib. The CDR3 nucleotides are TGTGCCAGCAGTTCCGACAGTCTCATTGGCGAGCAGTACTTC. Amino acid sequence: CASSSDSLIGEQYF. Complete variable domain (other parts from reference TRBV2 and TRBJ2-7): EPEVTQTPSHQVTQMGQEVILRCVPISNHLYFYWYRQILGQKVEFLVSFYNNEISEKSEIFDDQFSVERPDGSNFTLKIRSTKLEDSAMYFCASSSDSLIGEQYFGPGTRLTVT.